Included here is one TCR beta chain sequence, with context. Its matching antigen is unknown. These data belong to a study of regulatory and conventional T cells in RAG deficiency. Conventional CD4+ T cells were sorted from blood as CD25-low CD127-high cells. This CDR3 has 16 residues. V was trimmed by 5 bases and J by 3 bases, leaving 19 bases between them. Germline loops: CDR1 SNHLY, CDR2 FYNNEI. Study results and limitations: Shorter CDR3s in all patient subsets; >90% Treg-Tconv overlap in Omenn. Treg unique TCR beta sequences were about 91-fold fewer in Omenn syndrome and CID/AS patients than controls. Control T-cell subsets had markedly higher Shannon entropy and lower Simpson indices than RAG-deficient patients.

The data were produced by immunoSEQ multiplex PCR, yet TCRdb's version contains in-frame clones alone and is incomplete. There are 20,000 to 25,000 clones in the sample; 95% to 96% occur only once, and 1% to 1.5% lies in the top ten. The same sample was also used in a study of regulatory T cells. That source reports: The PCR used 52 TRBV and 13 TRBJ primers.

The source of this sequence is a human donor in good health. The chain recombines TRBV2 with TRBJ2-5, with D perhaps TRBD2 (5 bases). The sequenced sample consisted of CD25- CD4+ T cells sorted from blood. CDR3 nucleotide sequence: TGTGCCAGCAGTCTTGGGAGAACCTACCAGAAAGAGACCCAGTACTTC. Its translation is CASSLGRTYQKETQYF.